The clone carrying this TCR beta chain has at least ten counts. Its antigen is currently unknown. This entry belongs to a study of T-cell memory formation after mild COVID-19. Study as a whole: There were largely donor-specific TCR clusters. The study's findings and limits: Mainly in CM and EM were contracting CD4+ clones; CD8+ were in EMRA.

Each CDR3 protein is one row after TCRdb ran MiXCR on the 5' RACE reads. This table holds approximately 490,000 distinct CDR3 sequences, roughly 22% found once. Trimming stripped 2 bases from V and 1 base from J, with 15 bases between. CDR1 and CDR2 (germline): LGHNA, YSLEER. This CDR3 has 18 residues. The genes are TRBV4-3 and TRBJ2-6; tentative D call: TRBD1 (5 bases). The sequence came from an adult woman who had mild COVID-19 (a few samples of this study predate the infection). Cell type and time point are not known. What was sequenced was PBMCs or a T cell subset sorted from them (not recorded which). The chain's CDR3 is CASSQRGRALSGANVLTF. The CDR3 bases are TGCGCCAGCAGCCAAAGGGGCAGGGCCCTGTCTGGGGCCAACGTCCTGACTTTC.